Shown below are 32 T cell receptor beta chains from a single sample sequenced in a study of human T cells and chemical hapten exposure. Time point: patch test 2, 6 weeks after DPC sensitization. Treatment of the sample: therapeutic diphenylcyclopropenone sensitization with weekly scalp DPC. TCRdb re-called the RACE reads with MiXCR, one entry per CDR3 protein. Seen here are around 80,000 distinct CDR3 sequences, approximately 7% observed once, and the top ten hold 1.3%. The sample here was whole blood, taken in connection with sensitization to the hapten diphenylcyclopropenone (DPC). The receptors originated from a woman aged 25 to 39 with alopecia areata. Some clones in this sample may be carry-over from other donors' samples.

This clonotype was observed at least ten times. This chain joins TRBV7-9 and TRBJ2-1; the D is unclear. Germline V gene data show CDR1 as SEHNR and CDR2 as FQNEAQ (reference sequence). V lost 1 base to trimming and J lost 1 base, with 5 bases between them. The CDR3 spans 14 residues. The CDR3: CASSLERSYNEQFF. In DNA form, the CDR3 reads TGTGCCAGCAGCTTAGAACGATCCTACAATGAGCAGTTCTTC.

This clonotype has ten or more counts. This chain links TRBV25-1 with TRBJ2-7; D is uncertain. The germline V gene encodes CDR1 MGHDK and CDR2 SYGVNS. The CDR3 is made up of 13 amino acids. Trimming pared 5 bases from V and 2 bases from J, leaving 10 bases between. As DNA, the CDR3 is TGTGCCAGCAGTCGCTATTCGGCCTACGAGCAGTACTTC. Its translation is CASSRYSAYEQYF.

Regarding this clonotype: A much larger clonotype is one base distant, so this may be a read error. This sequence joins TRBV28 and TRBJ2-3; the D is unclear. From germline, CDR1 is MDHEN and CDR2 SYDVKM. The CDR3 has 15 amino acids. The V end was cut by 0 bases, the J end by 3 bases, with 10 bases between. The CDR3 protein is CASSLWADGTDTQYF. The DNA for the CDR3 is TGTGCCAGCAGTTTATGGGCTGACGGGACAGATACGCAGTATTTT.

At least ten counts were recorded for this clonotype. The chain recombines TRBV11-2 with TRBJ2-3; 9 bases align to TRBD2. V lost 3 bases to trimming and J lost 6 bases; unmatched junction nucleotides: 10. The CDR3 extends over 16 amino acids. Germline lookup yields CDR1 SGHAT and CDR2 FQNNGV. The CDR3 DNA is TGTGCCAGCAGCTTTAGGGGCGGGGGGGCTGTCGATACGCAGTATTTT. The encoded protein is CASSFRGGGAVDTQYF. Full variable domain (rest looked up from reference TRBV11-2 and TRBJ2-3): EAGVAQSPRYKIIEKRQSVAFWCNPISGHATLYWYQQILGQGPKLLIQFQNNGVVDDSQLPKDRFSAERLKGVDSTLKIQPAKLEDSAVYLCASSFRGGGAVDTQYFGPGTRLTVL.

This clonotype has just a few counts. The rearrangement joins TRBV20-1 to TRBJ2-7; 10 bases line up with TRBD2. The CDR3 loop spans 13 amino acids. Germline V gene data show CDR1 as DFQATT and CDR2 as SNEGSKA (reference sequence). The J segment lost 6 bases and the V segment lost 3 bases, leaving 5 bases of the junction unmatched. The DNA of the CDR3 is TGCAGTGCTAGCATGGGACTAGCGTTCGAGCAGTACTTC. Its translation: CSASMGLAFEQYF.

This clonotype was found a few times. The chain uses TRBV4-2 and TRBJ2-1; 16 nucleotides align to TRBD2. Germline V gene sequence: CDR1 LGHNA, CDR2 YNFKEQ. This CDR3 is 20 amino acids long. V lost 2 bases, J lost 2 bases, and 9 bases stayed unmatched. This CDR3 reads CASSQPFPGLAGGPYNEQFF. In DNA, the CDR3 is TGTGCCAGCAGCCAACCCTTCCCGGGACTAGCGGGGGGGCCCTACAATGAGCAGTTCTTC.

This clonotype was observed many times. This chain links TRBV20-1 with TRBJ1-5; no clear D. Germline V gene data show CDR1 as DFQATT and CDR2 as SNEGSKA (reference sequence). The CDR3 consists of 14 residues. The V gene lost 0 bases and the J gene lost 5 bases, with 11 bases spanning the gap. The CDR3 reads CSAREGSEDQPQHF. CDR3 in DNA: TGCAGTGCTAGAGAAGGCTCCGAAGATCAGCCCCAGCATTTT.

This clonotype appeared a few times. The chain joins TRBV27 to TRBJ2-5, with 8 bases matching TRBD1. CDR1 MNHEY and CDR2 SMNVEV come from the germline V gene (reference sequence). CDR3 length: 13 residues. J gave up 4 bases and V 4 bases, and 2 bases lay outside the gene matches. The CDR3 is CASSSRGRETQYF. The CDR3 DNA is TGTGCCAGCAGTTCCAGGGGGCGAGAGACCCAGTACTTC.

Ten or more counts support this clonotype. CDR3 DNA: TGTGCCAGCAGCCAACAGGGCGGCACCGGGGAGCTGTTTTTT. Its translation: CASSQQGGTGELFF. The chain combines TRBV3-1 with TRBJ2-2; perhaps TRBD1 as D (5 bases). Germline loops: CDR1 LGHDT, CDR2 YNNKEL (reference sequence). This CDR3 spans 14 amino acids. Between the trimmed V and J ends, which lost 2 bases and 4 bases, there was a span of 8 bases.

This clonotype was observed many times. The V call is TRBV5-1, the J call TRBJ2-6, with D perhaps matching TRBD2 (6 bases). The germline V gene encodes CDR1 SGHRS and CDR2 YFSETQ. V lost 0 bases and J lost 4, with 14 bases in between. This CDR3 comprises 17 residues. The CDR3 protein is CASSLALGGLGANVLTF. CDR3 nucleotide sequence: TGCGCCAGCAGCTTGGCTTTAGGAGGGCTCGGGGCCAACGTCCTGACTTTC.

This clonotype turned up a few times. This chain uses TRBV6-1 with TRBJ2-2; tentatively, D is TRBD1 (5 bases). Germline CDR1 MNHNS, CDR2 SASEGT. Between the trimmed V and J ends, which lost 3 bases and 6 bases, there was a span of 14 bases. The CDR3 is 15 residues long. The CDR3 DNA is TGTGCCAGCAGTGACATTACAGGATCGGCCGGGGAGCTGTTTTTT. Translating it yields CASSDITGSAGELFF.

This clonotype has more than one count but fewer than ten. The chain joins TRBV11-2 to TRBJ2-3; TRBD1 might be the D (6 bases). V lost 2 bases to trimming and J lost 6 bases, with 12 bases between them. Germline V lookup: CDR1 SGHAT, CDR2 FQNNGV. The CDR3 length is 14 residues. The CDR3 DNA reads TGTGCCAGCAGCTTATCCCTAGGGGGTGATACGCAGTATTTT. Translation gives CASSLSLGGDTQYF.

This clonotype appeared many times. The rearrangement links TRBV5-4 to TRBJ1-5; 9 bases align to TRBD1. Per germline, CDR1 SGHNT and CDR2 YYREEE (reference sequence). This CDR3 contains 14 residues. With 0 bases clipped from V and 14 bases from J, the junction kept 9 bases outside the gene matches. As DNA, the CDR3 is TGTGCCAGCAGCTTGGGGCCGGGACAGGGTTTTGAGCATTTT. Encoded protein: CASSLGPGQGFEHF.

The chain has TRBV12-3 or TRBV12-4 and TRBJ1-5, with D unresolved. CDR3 length: 13 amino acids. V was trimmed by 0 bases and J by 5 bases, leaving 5 bases between them. The CDR3: CASSLASDQPQHF. Written as DNA, the CDR3 is TGTGCCAGCAGTTTAGCCAGTGATCAGCCCCAGCATTTT.

This clonotype was seen a few times. V and J are TRBV27 and TRBJ2-7; tentatively, D is TRBD2 (7 bases). Trimming pared 6 bases from V and 2 bases from J, leaving 8 bases between. The CDR3 has 12 residues. Looked up from germline, CDR1 is MNHEY and CDR2 is SMNVEV (reference sequence). This CDR3 is CASRGGAYEQYF. As DNA, the CDR3 is TGTGCCAGCAGAGGGGGGGCCTACGAGCAGTACTTC.

Note on this clonotype: A single base separates this from a much larger clone, so it may be a read error. V and J are TRBV2 and TRBJ1-5; D call uncertain. The germline CDR1 and CDR2 sequences are SNHLY and FYNNEI. This CDR3 contains 14 residues. Here the CDR3 reads CASSERVGNQPRHF. The CDR3 region has the DNA TGTGCCAGCAGTGAACGGGTAGGCAATCAGCCCCGGCATTTT.

This clonotype was detected many times. The chain is built from TRBV7-9 and TRBJ1-4, with unresolved D. The V gene's germline CDR1 is SEHNR and CDR2 FQNEAQ (reference sequence). V was pared by 1 base and J by 0 bases, with 12 bases between. This CDR3 contains 17 residues. The CDR3 bases are TGTGCCAGCAGCTTAGAACCCCTGTCTGCAACTAATGAAAAACTGTTTTTT. As protein: CASSLEPLSATNEKLFF. Looking up the rest from reference TRBV7-9 and TRBJ1-4 gives the full variable domain: DTGVSQNPRHKITKRGQNVTFRCDPISEHNRLYWYRQTLGQGPEFLTYFQNEAQLEKSRLLSDRFSAERPKGSFSTLEIQRTEQGDSAMYLCASSLEPLSATNEKLFFGSGTQLSVL.

This clonotype was recorded once. A much larger clone sits a single nucleotide away, making a read error possible. This chain uses TRBV7-9 with TRBJ1-5; D not certain. The CDR3 covers 15 residues. Looked up from germline, CDR1 is SEHNR and CDR2 is FQNEAQ (reference sequence). V was clipped by 4 bases and J by 4 bases, with 14 bases between them. For the CDR3, the DNA is TGTGCCAGCAGCTCTACAGAGGCGTATAATCAGCCCCAGCATTTT. Translating gives CASSSTEAYNQPQHF.

This clonotype was detected ten times or more. V gene TRBV7-2 combines with J gene TRBJ2-7; D not resolved. The CDR3 is 16 residues long. Germline V gene sequence: CDR1 SGHTA, CDR2 FQGNSA. V was pared by 10 bases and J by 0 bases, with 22 bases between. The CDR3 DNA is TGTGCCACCCAAACCCCATCCACAGCTTTCTCCTACGAGCAGTACTTC. Encoded protein: CATQTPSTAFSYEQYF.

This clonotype was seen at least ten times. This sequence joins TRBV5-1 and TRBJ2-6; D perhaps matches TRBD1 (6 bases). With 2 bases removed from V and 2 bases from J, the gap between germline ends came to 14 bases. The CDR3 totals 17 residues. Germline CDR1 SGHRS, CDR2 YFSETQ. The CDR3 nucleotides are TGCGCCAGCAGCTTTACAGGGTTGAGAACTGGGGCCAACGTCCTGACTTTC. Translated, it gives CASSFTGLRTGANVLTF.

This clonotype was detected a few times. This chain uses TRBV29-1 with TRBJ1-4; D might be TRBD1 (5 bases). Trimming pared 6 bases from V and 6 bases from J, leaving 20 bases between. This CDR3 comprises 15 residues. Germline values: CDR1 SQVTM, CDR2 ANQGSEA. DNA for the CDR3: TGCAGCGTGCAAATCACAGGAGGCATCTATGAAAAACTGTTTTTT. The encoded protein is CSVQITGGIYEKLFF.

This clonotype was seen repeatedly, ten times or more. V usage is TRBV20-1 and J usage is TRBJ2-3; D gene uncertain. This CDR3 has 12 amino acids. The V gene's germline CDR1 is DFQATT and CDR2 SNEGSKA (reference sequence). V dropped 5 bases and J dropped 9 bases, with 15 bases sitting between them. Here the CDR3 reads CSAPTPGLTQYF. The CDR3 bases are TGCAGTGCTCCAACCCCTGGGCTAACGCAGTATTTT.

This clonotype was detected a few times. J is TRBJ2-5 and V is TRBV6-2 or TRBV6-3; D remains unclear. The germline V gene has CDR1 MNHEY and CDR2 SVGEGT. With 7 bases removed from V and 2 bases from J, the gap between germline ends came to 5 bases. The CDR3 sequence is 11 residues long. The CDR3 here is CASKRQETQYF. CDR3 sequence (DNA): TGTGCCAGCAAAAGGCAAGAGACCCAGTACTTC.

This clonotype was counted ten times or more. V is TRBV20-1 and J is TRBJ2-7; tentative D call: TRBD1 (5 bases). This CDR3 contains 14 residues. Trimming removed 2 bases at V and 2 bases at J, with 13 bases between. The germline V gene has CDR1 DFQATT and CDR2 SNEGSKA (reference sequence). This chain's CDR3 is CSARWVGAPYEQYF. CDR3 in DNA: TGCAGTGCTAGATGGGTAGGGGCCCCCTACGAGCAGTACTTC.

The table lists this clonotype with many counts. This sequence joins TRBV4-2 and TRBJ1-1; 9 bases agree with TRBD1. V was pared by 0 bases and J by 3 bases, with 2 bases of the junction left unmatched. Germline V gene sequence: CDR1 LGHNA, CDR2 YNFKEQ. This CDR3 is built from 15 residues. For the CDR3, the DNA is TGTGCCAGCAGCCAAGATGGGACAGGGCACACTGAAGCTTTCTTT. Protein product: CASSQDGTGHTEAFF.

The V gene is TRBV6-5, the J gene TRBJ2-2; tentative D call: TRBD1 (5 bases). The CDR3 sequence is 14 residues long. The V gene lost 3 bases and the J gene lost 5 bases, with 10 bases spanning the gap. CDR1 and CDR2 from the germline V gene are MNHEY and SVGAGI. CDR3 protein: CASSYAGWTGELFF. The DNA of the CDR3 is TGTGCCAGCAGTTATGCAGGGTGGACCGGGGAGCTGTTTTTT.

This clonotype was counted ten times or more. The V call is TRBV20-1, the J call TRBJ1-1; D is ambiguous. The CDR3 runs 14 residues. Germline V gene data show CDR1 as DFQATT and CDR2 as SNEGSKA (reference sequence). The V and J ends lost 0 bases and 2 bases respectively, with 10 bases between them. CDR3 protein: CSARDFAGNTEAFF. CDR3 nucleotides: TGCAGTGCTAGAGATTTTGCAGGTAACACTGAAGCTTTCTTT.

Of note for this clonotype: A single base separates this from a much larger clone, so it may be a read error. This rearrangement joins TRBV3-1 to TRBJ2-1; the D is unclear. In germline, CDR1 is LGHDT, CDR2 YNNKEL (reference sequence). The CDR3 is 11 residues long. As DNA, the CDR3 is TGTGCCAGCAGCCACAGTGGTGAGCAGTTATTC. As protein: CASSHSGEQLF.

J is TRBJ2-3 and V is TRBV6-2 or TRBV6-3, with D maybe TRBD1 (6 bases). The V and J ends lost 0 bases and 4 bases respectively, with 11 bases between them. Germline values: CDR1 MNHEY, CDR2 SVGEGT. The CDR3 extends over 15 amino acids. The CDR3, as DNA: TGTGCCAGCAGTTACTCGTTGGGGGCTGCAGATACGCAGTATTTT. Protein: CASSYSLGAADTQYF.

V and J are TRBV6-1 and TRBJ2-7, with D uncertain. Trimming removed 6 bases at V and 3 bases at J, with 9 bases between. There are 12 residues in the CDR3. CDR1 is MNHNS, CDR2 SASEGT, per germline. The CDR3 is CASSPLNYEQYF. CDR3 in DNA: TGTGCCAGCAGCCCCCTTAACTACGAGCAGTACTTC.

The chain has TRBV7-6 and TRBJ2-7, with a tentative D call TRBD1 (5 bases). Trimming shortened V by 5 bases and J by 3 bases, and 14 bases separated the two germline ends. CDR1 and CDR2 from the germline V gene are SGHVS and FNYEAQ. The CDR3 sequence is 14 residues long. The CDR3 sequence is CASSPSDSNYEQYF. The CDR3 bases are TGTGCCAGCAGCCCTTCAGACAGTAACTACGAGCAGTACTTC.

This clonotype appeared many times. The J gene is TRBJ1-1, the V gene TRBV9; perhaps TRBD1 as D (6 bases). The V and J ends lost 8 bases and 3 bases respectively, with 20 bases between them. Per germline, CDR1 SGDLS and CDR2 YYNGEE. The CDR3 spans 15 residues. CDR3 protein: CASGPGQWRDTEAFF. In DNA, the CDR3 is TGTGCCAGTGGCCCGGGACAATGGAGGGACACTGAAGCTTTCTTT.